This entry lists 9 T cell receptor beta chains sequenced from one sample in a study of cytomegalovirus exposure and HLA in healthy donors. The PCR made use of 60 Vbeta and 13 Jbeta primers. The data were produced by immunoSEQ multiplex PCR, yet TCRdb's version contains in-frame clones alone and is incomplete. The table includes 250,000 to 300,000 clones, roughly 91% detected once. The source material was PBMCs. These receptors all stem from a girl aged 2 to 9 in good health and CMV-seronegative.

The CDR3 sequence is CASSPTLDRAYEQYF. In DNA form, the CDR3 reads TGTGCCAGCAGCCCCACCCTCGACAGGGCCTACGAGCAGTACTTC. The chain joins TRBV5-4 to TRBJ2-7, with 7 bases aligning to TRBD1. The V segment lost 4 bases and the J segment 2 bases; nucleotides outside the gene matches: 9. The CDR3 runs 15 residues. The V gene's germline CDR1 is SGHNT and CDR2 YYREEE (reference sequence).

The chain employs TRBV10-2 and TRBJ1-5, with no clear D. CDR1 WSHSY and CDR2 SAAADI come from the germline V gene. The V end was cut by 4 bases, the J end by 3 bases, with 10 bases between. There are 14 residues in the CDR3. CDR3 amino acids: CASSGVGPNQPQHF. The CDR3 nucleotides read TGCGCCAGCAGTGGCGTGGGCCCCAATCAGCCCCAGCATTTT.

Concerning this clone: A junction end diverges from the germline sequence, so it may reflect a read error. The rearrangement links TRBV7-9 to TRBJ2-3; 9 bases align to TRBD2. Per the germline V gene, CDR1 is SEHNR and CDR2 is FQNEAQ (reference sequence). CDR3 size: 15 residues. For the CDR3, the DNA is TGTTCCAGCAGCTTTAGCGGGGGTTCCACAGATACGCAGTATTTT. Translating it yields CSSSFSGGSTDTQYF.

As DNA, the CDR3 is TGTGCCAGCAGCGCCGGGACTAGCGGGAGAAGAGGGACCGGGGAGCTGTTTTTT. Residues: CASSAGTSGRRGTGELFF. V is TRBV9 and J is TRBJ2-2, with TRBD2 matching over 14 bases. V dropped 3 bases and J dropped 5; count of bases not matched to a gene: 9. The CDR3 consists of 18 residues. Germline V CDR1 and CDR2: SGDLS, YYNGEE.

This clone came up once. The chain combines TRBV4-2 with TRBJ1-2; D remains ambiguous. The CDR3 has 15 residues. Germline V gene lookup returns CDR1 LGHNA and CDR2 YNFKEQ. V lost 2 bases, J lost 1 base, and 11 bases lay in between. This CDR3 is CASSQLGVHNYGYTF. For the CDR3, the DNA is TGTGCCAGCAGCCAACTGGGAGTCCATAACTATGGCTACACCTTC.

The chain is built from TRBV10-1 and TRBJ1-1, with 11 nucleotides matching TRBD1. V gave up 6 bases and J gave up 1 base; unmatched junction bases: 10. Germline values: CDR1 WNHNN, CDR2 SYGVQD (reference sequence). The CDR3 consists of 17 residues. CDR3 protein: CASSPGQGAPKNTEAFF. CDR3 bases: TGCGCCAGCAGCCCTGGACAGGGGGCTCCGAAGAACACTGAAGCTTTCTTT.

V usage is TRBV30 and J usage is TRBJ2-5, with a weak D call TRBD1 (6 bases). This CDR3 is built from 12 residues. V dropped 5 bases and J dropped 3 bases, with 10 bases sitting between them. Germline CDR1 reads GTSNPN; CDR2 reads SVGIG (reference sequence). CDR3 sequence: CAWQGTKETQYF. Here the CDR3 DNA reads TGTGCCTGGCAGGGGACCAAAGAGACCCAGTACTTC. Based on the CDR3 plus reference TRBV30 and TRBJ2-5, the full variable domain is SQTIHQWPATLVQPVGSPLSLECTVEGTSNPNLYWYRQAAGRGLQLLFYSVGIGQISSEVPQNLSASRPQDRQFILSSKKLLLSDSGFYLCAWQGTKETQYFGPGTRLLVL.

This chain connects TRBV7-9 to TRBJ1-1; weak D call: TRBD1 (6 bases). The V gene's germline CDR1 is SEHNR and CDR2 FQNEAQ (reference sequence). CDR3 size: 12 residues. Trimming left V 5 bases short and J 8 bases short, with 12 bases between. The CDR3 is CASSTSGTEAFF. CDR3 in DNA: TGTGCCAGCAGCACCTCCGGGACAGAAGCTTTCTTT.

V is TRBV18 and J is TRBJ2-1; 8 bases map to TRBD2. CDR1 KGHSH and CDR2 LQKENI come from the germline V gene. Trimming at V came to 5 bases and at J to 9 bases, leaving 12 bases not matched to a gene. The CDR3 runs 15 residues. The CDR3 nucleotides read TGTGCCAGCTCAGACGGCCCAGCGGGAGTAACTGAGCAGTTCTTC. Translation gives CASSDGPAGVTEQFF.